The 11 T cell receptor beta chains in this list originate from one sample, sequenced in a study of control samples from healthy donors and cancer patients (dated by TCRdb to 2020 to 2021). The library was generated by the immunoSEQ multiplex PCR assay. The source is immuneACCESS, and TCRdb retained only in-frame sequences with V and J called. Part of the clones is not carried over; for the studies checked, unresolved V genes explain less than half of this, and the remainder is unexplained. For this sample the table gives some 90,000 clones, of which roughly 91% were detected only once. 7.6% of the sample is taken by the ten largest. The specimen was blood. All receptors derive from a woman between 55 and 75 years old in good health.

The gene calls are TRBV20-1 and TRBJ2-5, with D possibly being TRBD2 (5 bases). This CDR3 contains 14 residues. Trimming left V 3 bases short and J 2 bases short, with 13 bases between. Germline loops: CDR1 DFQATT, CDR2 SNEGSKA (reference sequence). The DNA of the CDR3 is TGCAGTGCTAGTGGAGGACGGCCACAAGAGACCCAGTACTTC. This sequence encodes CSASGGRPQETQYF.

The chain joins TRBV6-2 or TRBV6-3 to TRBJ2-7; D possibly corresponds to TRBD1 (6 bases). The germline V gene has CDR1 MNHEY and CDR2 SVGEGT. This CDR3 comprises 17 residues. V lost 2 bases to trimming and J lost 2 bases, with 19 bases between them. CDR3 nucleotide sequence: TGTGCCAGCAGTTACCCTCCAGGACAGAGGAAGGCCTACGAGCAGTACTTC. Its translation is CASSYPPGQRKAYEQYF.

This clone has more than one count but fewer than ten. The chain employs TRBV5-4 and TRBJ2-5, with D unresolved. The CDR3 runs 13 residues. Germline CDR1 SGHNT, CDR2 YYREEE (reference sequence). Trimming stripped 5 bases from V and 1 base from J, with 9 bases between. CDR3 coding DNA: TGTGCCAGCAGTCCCCAATTCCAAGAGACCCAGTACTTC. Its protein product is CASSPQFQETQYF.

The chain carries TRBV28 and TRBJ1-5; 9 bases match TRBD1. Germline CDR1 MDHEN, CDR2 SYDVKM. The V and J ends lost 6 bases and 4 bases, in that order; junction bases with no gene match: 4. The CDR3 is 14 residues long. The CDR3 DNA reads TGTGCCAGCAGCCCCGGACAGGGGAATCAGCCCCAGCATTTT. Its protein product is CASSPGQGNQPQHF.

The gene calls are TRBV5-1 and TRBJ2-1; D perhaps matches TRBD1 (5 bases). V lost 2 bases to trimming and J lost 7 bases, with 19 bases between them. The CDR3 runs to 16 residues. Germline CDR1 and CDR2: SGHRS and YFSETQ. CDR3 region: CASSLLGPTLGNEQFF. In DNA form, the CDR3 reads TGCGCCAGCAGCTTATTGGGGCCGACTTTGGGGAATGAGCAGTTCTTC. Supplemented by reference TRBV5-1 and TRBJ2-1, the full variable domain reads KAGVTQTPRYLIKTRGQQVTLSCSPISGHRSVSWYQQTPGQGLQFLFEYFSETQRNKGNFPGRFSGRQFSNSRSEMNVSTLELGDSALYLCASSLLGPTLGNEQFFGPGTRLTVL.

This clone is a singleton in its sample. This chain joins TRBV6-2 or TRBV6-3 and TRBJ2-3, with 10 bases that match TRBD2. The V gene's germline CDR1 is MNHEY and CDR2 SVGEGT. The V gene end was trimmed by 2 bases and the J gene end by 1 base; junction bases not matched to a gene: 12. The CDR3 extends over 19 amino acids. CDR3 DNA: TGTGCCAGCAGTTACGGGCTAGCGGGAGTGTCGACCCGCACAGATACGCAGTATTTT. As protein: CASSYGLAGVSTRTDTQYF.

This rearrangement joins TRBV18 to TRBJ1-2; possible D gene TRBD1, 5 bases. This CDR3 contains 14 residues. Per germline, CDR1 KGHSH and CDR2 LQKENI. V lost 2 bases and J 8 bases, leaving 15 bases between the germline ends. The CDR3 sequence is CASSPIPQGGGYTF. Written as DNA, the CDR3 is TGTGCCAGCTCACCAATCCCTCAGGGAGGAGGCTACACCTTC. Filled out from reference TRBV18 and TRBJ1-2, the complete variable domain reads NAGVMQNPRHLVRRRGQEARLRCSPMKGHSHVYWYRQLPEEGLKFMVYLQKENIIDESGMPKERFSAEFPKEGPSILRIQQVVRGDSAAYFCASSPIPQGGGYTFGSGTRLTVV.

V is TRBV25-1 and J is TRBJ2-1, with 7 bases lining up with TRBD2. This CDR3 has 14 amino acids. The germline gives CDR1 MGHDK, CDR2 SYGVNS. J was trimmed by 2 bases and V by 9 bases; bases with no gene match: 7. The CDR3 region has the DNA TGTGCCAGTATCCAAGCGGGGCCCTACAATGAGCAGTTCTTC. It translates to CASIQAGPYNEQFF.

The chain joins TRBV28 to TRBJ1-2, with unresolved D. The CDR3 runs 10 residues. Germline-derived CDR1 and CDR2 are MDHEN and SYDVKM. Trimming pared 10 bases from V and 2 bases from J, leaving 5 bases between. The CDR3 loop reads CAIYNYGYTF. The CDR3 nucleotides are TGTGCCATCTACAACTATGGCTACACCTTC.

The chain carries TRBV4-2 and TRBJ1-3; no reliable D call. Trimming removed 1 base from V and 4 bases from J, with 11 bases in between. Germline CDR1 is LGHNA and CDR2 is YNFKEQ. The CDR3 runs to 15 residues. CDR3 residues: CASSQGQAVGNTIYF. CDR3 nucleotides: TGTGCCAGCAGCCAAGGCCAGGCGGTCGGAAACACCATATATTTT.

The chain couples TRBV12-3 or TRBV12-4 to TRBJ2-5, with D perhaps matching TRBD2 (6 bases). CDR3 length: 13 amino acids. Deletions cut 6 bases from V and 2 bases from J, with 10 bases between. The CDR3 protein is CASSRGTQETQYF. CDR3 sequence (DNA): TGTGCCAGCAGCCGAGGGACTCAAGAGACCCAGTACTTC.